This T cell receptor beta chain was sequenced for a study of T-cell memory formation after mild COVID-19. Study summary: TCR clusters showed largely donor specificity. Study results and limitations: Memory from before infection featured some responding clones, which suggests cross-reactive memory joined.

This clonotype was seen ten or more times. Its cognate antigen is unknown. Germline CDR1 is SQVTM and CDR2 is ANQGSEA. The ends lost 3 bases at V and 6 bases at J; junction bases unmatched: 5. CDR3 length equals 13 residues. TCRalpha and TCRbeta libraries used 5'RACE with constant-segment primers and UMIs. TCRdb reprocessed the 5' RACE reads via MiXCR and lists one record per CDR3 protein. The sample lists fewer than 60,000 distinct CDR3 sequences, 27% seen once, with around 45% in the top ten. The source of this sequence is a man aged 18 to 30 who had mild COVID-19 (a few samples of this study predate the infection). Cell type and time point are not known. This chain links TRBV29-1 with TRBJ2-1, with 7 nucleotides matching TRBD2. Sample: PBMCs or a T cell subset sorted from them (not recorded which). CDR3 sequence reads: CSVDLAGGNEQFF. The CDR3 DNA reads TGCAGCGTTGATTTAGCGGGCGGCAATGAGCAGTTCTTC.